Included here is one T cell receptor beta chain sequence, with context. The junction departs from the called germline gene at one end, perhaps through a read error. Per the germline V gene, CDR1 is DFQATT and CDR2 is SNEGSKA (reference sequence). The CDR3 totals 15 residues. Each CDR3 protein is one row after TCRdb ran MiXCR on the 5' RACE reads. The sample holds some 730,000 distinct CDR3 sequences, about 18% seen once. The sample originates from a study of identical twins. These sequences were also reported in another study, on T cells expressing NK-cell markers.

The clonotype originates from a woman aged 18 to 35 in good health. Input material: PBMCs. The genes are TRBV20-1 and TRBJ2-7; 9 bases match TRBD1. The CDR3 coding sequence is TGCTGTGCTAGGGAAGGGACAGGGAGCTCCTACGAGCAGTACTTC. Its protein product is CCAREGTGSSYEQYF.